Presented here are 25 T cell receptor beta chains from one specimen sequenced in a study of beta chain features in type 1 diabetes. The study's findings and limits: Researchers report that Type 1 diabetes patients had moderately but significantly shorter TCRB CDR3s across all four CD4+ subsets.

Of the isolated RNA, all was reverse transcribed, and so the sequenced material was expressed TCRB transcripts. The data were produced by immunoSEQ multiplex PCR, yet TCRdb's version contains in-frame clones alone and is incomplete. The data contain over 650,000 clones, over 12% of them singletons. For these receptors, no antigen is known. The specimen was naive CD4+ T cells from blood. The source of these receptors is a man between 18 and 29 years old with type 1 diabetes.

The chain couples TRBV25-1 to TRBJ2-1; no firm D call. Germline values: CDR1 MGHDK, CDR2 SYGVNS. Trimming removed 10 bases from V and 9 bases from J, with 25 bases in between. The CDR3 loop spans 15 amino acids. The CDR3 reads CATAYRGEGLSEQFF. CDR3 coding DNA: TGTGCCACCGCCTATAGAGGAGAAGGCTTAAGTGAGCAGTTCTTC.

The V call is TRBV19, the J call TRBJ2-1; D is possibly TRBD1 (6 bases). There are 16 residues in the CDR3. Germline loops: CDR1 LNHDA, CDR2 SQIVND (reference sequence). V lost 7 bases to trimming and J lost 1 base, with 17 bases between them. DNA of the CDR3: TGTGCCAGTACCCTCCGGGCTCAGGGGTCCTACAATGAGCAGTTCTTC. This translates into CASTLRAQGSYNEQFF.

This clone was recorded a few times. This sequence joins TRBV7-2 and TRBJ2-7, with TRBD1 identical over 7 bases. Germline V CDR1 and CDR2: SGHTA, FQGNSA. The junction had 4 bases not matched to a gene; V was cut back by 5 bases and J by 0 bases. The CDR3 is made up of 14 amino acids. CDR3 region: CASSRTGSSYEQYF. The CDR3 bases are TGTGCCAGCAGCCGGACAGGAAGCTCCTACGAGCAGTACTTC.

The rearrangement joins TRBV5-1 to TRBJ2-1; D not certain. The CDR3 has 13 amino acids. Germline CDR1 SGHRS, CDR2 YFSETQ. Between the trimmed V and J ends, which lost 4 bases and 0 bases, there was a span of 5 bases. The DNA for the CDR3 is TGCGCCAGCAGCCTGAGCTCCTACAATGAGCAGTTCTTC. This sequence encodes CASSLSSYNEQFF.

The chain employs TRBV4-2 and TRBJ1-1; TRBD1 matches 8 bases. J gave up 1 base and V 3 bases, and 4 bases lay outside the gene matches. Germline V gene lookup returns CDR1 LGHNA and CDR2 YNFKEQ. This CDR3 has 15 residues. CDR3 in amino acids: CASSQDRDGNTEAFF. The CDR3 nucleotides are TGTGCCAGCAGCCAGGACAGGGATGGGAACACTGAAGCTTTCTTT.

This clone has more than one count but fewer than ten. This chain connects TRBV29-1 to TRBJ2-5; tentatively, D is TRBD2 (5 bases). The V gene's germline CDR1 is SQVTM and CDR2 ANQGSEA. Deletions cut 3 bases from V and 5 bases from J, with 13 bases between. The CDR3 consists of 13 residues. The CDR3 nucleotides read TGCAGCGTTGACTGGGCTAGCCGTGAGACCCAGTACTTC. Translating gives CSVDWASRETQYF.

The chain uses TRBV4-3 and TRBJ2-2, with 13 bases lining up with TRBD2. Germline loops: CDR1 LGHNA, CDR2 YSLEER. The CDR3 is 17 residues long. V was pared by 2 bases and J by 4 bases, with 4 bases of the junction left unmatched. The DNA for the CDR3 is TGCGCCAGCAGCCAATGGGGGACTAGCGGGGCCACCGGGGAGCTGTTTTTT. Its protein is CASSQWGTSGATGELFF.

The chain carries TRBV6-1 and TRBJ1-2, with D uncertain. Germline loops: CDR1 MNHNS, CDR2 SASEGT. Trimming removed 0 bases from V and 8 bases from J, with 10 bases in between. This CDR3 region has 13 residues. Here the CDR3 DNA reads TGTGCCAGCAGTGAAGCTAGGGTCGGAGGCTACACCTTC. Translating gives CASSEARVGGYTF.

This chain links TRBV5-1 with TRBJ2-5; 10 bases line up with TRBD2. CDR3 size: 14 residues. V lost 3 bases to trimming and J lost 5 bases; unmatched junction nucleotides: 4. The germline V gene has CDR1 SGHRS and CDR2 YFSETQ. The CDR3 DNA reads as TGCGCCAGCAGCTCTAGGACTAGCGGCGAGACCCAGTACTTC. Its translation is CASSSRTSGETQYF.

The chain joins TRBV4-2 to TRBJ2-3; 7 bases align to TRBD1. J lost 2 bases, V lost 4 bases, and 6 bases had no gene match. The CDR3 is 15 residues long. Germline CDR1 LGHNA, CDR2 YNFKEQ. The CDR3 loop reads CASSPGTEPTDTQYF. The CDR3 region has the DNA TGTGCCAGCAGCCCTGGGACAGAGCCCACAGATACGCAGTATTTT.

The chain employs TRBV9 and TRBJ2-7; 10 bases map to TRBD1. Per the germline V gene, CDR1 is SGDLS and CDR2 is YYNGEE. With 0 bases clipped from V and 4 bases from J, the junction kept 4 bases outside the gene matches. The CDR3 has 15 amino acids. The CDR3 nucleotides are TGTGCCAGCAGCGTAGCGACAGGGGGCATTTACGAGCAGTACTTC. Amino acid sequence: CASSVATGGIYEQYF.

This clone was seen only a few times. Distinct nucleotide sequences in the sample also encode this CDR3. This chain links TRBV5-4 with TRBJ1-2, with D perhaps matching TRBD1 (6 bases). There are 13 residues in the CDR3. The V gene's germline CDR1 is SGHNT and CDR2 YYREEE (reference sequence). V was clipped by 0 bases and J by 3 bases, with 6 bases between them. CDR3 residues: CASSLAGDYGYTF. In DNA form, the CDR3 reads TGTGCCAGCAGCTTGGCAGGGGACTATGGCTACACCTTC.

V usage is TRBV5-6 and J usage is TRBJ2-3, with 10 bases lining up with TRBD2. The V gene's germline CDR1 is SGHDT and CDR2 YYEEEE. V dropped 4 bases and J dropped 5; count of bases not matched to a gene: 7. The CDR3 is made up of 15 amino acids. CDR3 bases: TGTGCCAGCAGCCTTCTAGCGGGAGCAGGAGATACGCAGTATTTT. Residues: CASSLLAGAGDTQYF.

The chain carries TRBV28 and TRBJ2-3, with 10 positions matching TRBD2. There are 17 residues in the CDR3. Germline V gene sequence: CDR1 MDHEN, CDR2 SYDVKM. Losses at the gene ends were 5 bases for V and 0 bases for J; bases not matched to a gene: 8. The CDR3 loop reads CASSTPSGGPSTDTQYF. The DNA for the CDR3 is TGTGCCAGCAGTACACCTAGCGGGGGCCCTAGCACAGATACGCAGTATTTT.

J is TRBJ2-7 and V is TRBV29-1; 13 bases agree with TRBD2. Germline CDR1 SQVTM, CDR2 ANQGSEA. J lost 3 bases, V lost 0 bases, and 2 bases had no gene match. The CDR3 length is 15 residues. CDR3: CSVEDRLAGGYEQYF. In nucleotides, the CDR3 is TGCAGCGTTGAAGATCGACTAGCGGGAGGCTACGAGCAGTACTTC.

This clone was seen many times. The DNA of the CDR3 is TGTGCCAGCTACTCAGGCGATACGAACACCGGGGAGCTGTTTTTT. Protein sequence: CASYSGDTNTGELFF. The chain has TRBV7-9 and TRBJ2-2; no reliable D call. Trimming removed 8 bases from V and 0 bases from J, with 13 bases in between. The CDR3 is 15 amino acids. Germline V gives CDR1 SEHNR, CDR2 FQNEAQ (reference sequence).

J is TRBJ2-1 and V is TRBV2; D perhaps matches TRBD1 (5 bases). This CDR3 contains 16 residues. The V gene lost 7 bases and the J gene lost 6 bases, with 22 bases spanning the gap. Germline-derived CDR1 and CDR2 are SNHLY and FYNNEI. CDR3 nucleotides: TGTGCCAGCACGCGAGAAAACTGGAGACAGAGCAATGAGCAGTTCTTC. Translating it yields CASTRENWRQSNEQFF.

This clone was detected a few times. V is TRBV18 and J is TRBJ2-7; 7 positions match TRBD1. Germline V gene lookup returns CDR1 KGHSH and CDR2 LQKENI. This CDR3 has 13 amino acids. The J segment lost 3 bases and the V segment lost 5 bases, leaving 4 bases of the junction unmatched. This CDR3 is CASSVQGNYEQYF. The DNA for the CDR3 is TGTGCCAGCTCAGTACAGGGGAACTACGAGCAGTACTTC.

This clone has a handful of counts. This chain uses TRBV19 with TRBJ1-2, with D unclear. Germline CDR1 LNHDA, CDR2 SQIVND (reference sequence). V was cut by 8 bases and J by 8 bases, with 12 bases left in between. This CDR3 region has 11 residues. For the CDR3, the DNA is TGTGCCAGTCGGAACCGTCAAGGCTACACCTTC. Translating gives CASRNRQGYTF.

This chain links TRBV28 with TRBJ1-2; tentative D call: TRBD1 (6 bases). V lost 4 bases and J 10 bases, leaving 16 bases between the germline ends. CDR3 length equals 13 residues. Germline-derived CDR1 and CDR2 are MDHEN and SYDVKM. CDR3 in amino acids: CASSSGLGGAYTF. CDR3 DNA sequence: TGTGCCAGCAGTTCTGGCCTCGGGGGCGCCTACACCTTC.

In this sample, this clone turned up a few times. The rearrangement joins TRBV15 to TRBJ2-7; D not certain. The V gene lost 0 bases and the J gene lost 1 base, with 10 bases spanning the gap. The germline V gene encodes CDR1 LNHNV and CDR2 YYDKDF (reference sequence). The CDR3 length is 15 residues. CDR3 nucleotides: TGTGCCACCAGCAGAGAAATGGCGGTATCCTACGAGCAGTACTTC. Amino acid sequence: CATSREMAVSYEQYF.

DNA for the CDR3: TGTGCCAGCAGCTTGGCACCTGACTTGGCGTCGGGCCACGAGCAGTACTTC. Protein sequence: CASSLAPDLASGHEQYF. The chain is built from TRBV5-6 and TRBJ2-7; no definite D call. CDR1 and CDR2 from the germline V gene are SGHDT and YYEEEE. V lost 0 bases and J 5 bases, leaving 21 bases between the germline ends. This CDR3 is built from 17 residues. Complete variable domain (other parts from reference TRBV5-6 and TRBJ2-7): DAGVTQSPTHLIKTRGQQVTLRCSPKSGHDTVSWYQQALGQGPQFIFQYYEEEERQRGNFPDRFSGHQFPNYSSELNVNALLLGDSALYLCASSLAPDLASGHEQYFGPGTRLTVT.

This chain joins TRBV11-3 and TRBJ2-1; 12 bases map to TRBD2. Germline loops: CDR1 SGHNT, CDR2 YENEEA. The CDR3 spans 16 residues. V gave up 3 bases and J gave up 9 bases; unmatched junction bases: 9. CDR3: CASSLGPSGGGSEQFF. CDR3 sequence (DNA): TGTGCCAGCAGCTTGGGACCTAGCGGGGGGGGTAGTGAGCAGTTCTTC.

This clone was detected a few times. The rearrangement joins TRBV18 to TRBJ1-1, with unresolved D. The CDR3 contains 13 residues. Trimming removed 6 bases at V and 3 bases at J, with 11 bases between. Germline assignment: CDR1 KGHSH and CDR2 LQKENI. The CDR3 DNA follows: TGTGCCAGCTCGGGCAGCGAGGACACTGAAGCTTTCTTT. This codes for CASSGSEDTEAFF.

The gene calls are TRBV7-2 and TRBJ2-6; weak D call: TRBD1 (6 bases). CDR1 is SGHTA and CDR2 is FQGNSA in the germline V gene. The CDR3 has 17 amino acids. The V end lost 3 bases, the J end lost 0 bases, and 12 bases lay between the germline ends. In DNA form, the CDR3 reads TGTGCCAGCAGCTTTCTGACAGGCAGCTCTGGGGCCAACGTCCTGACTTTC. Residues: CASSFLTGSSGANVLTF.